Listed below are T cell receptor beta chains from one sample, sequenced in a study of CD8+ T cells in alopecia areata. Sequenced by immunoSEQ multiplex PCR; TCRdb stores in-frame clones only, minus some. This sample has 110,000 to 150,000 clones, with roughly 64% found just once. Source: CD4+ T cells sorted from blood, taken at week 0. These receptors all come from a human donor with alopecia areata. CDR3s include the opening cysteine and the closing phenylalanine or tryptophan. The order of the fields is clone size, D gene, J gene, V gene, CDR3 protein, CDR3 DNA. D genes are given only for firm matches. The size of a clone is reported for some rows only, either as once, few or many, or as a class for expanded clones.

clone_size: few
d_call: TRBD1
j_call: TRBJ2-7
v_call: TRBV27
cdr3_aa: CASARDRDYEQYF
cdr3_nt: TGTGCCAGCGCAAGGGACAGGGACTACGAGCAGTACTTC

clone_size: few
d_call: TRBD1
j_call: TRBJ2-3
v_call: TRBV29-1
cdr3_aa: CSVATGVADTQYF
cdr3_nt: TGCAGCGTTGCGACAGGGGTGGCAGATACGCAGTATTTT

clone_size: .
d_call: .
j_call: TRBJ1-6
v_call: TRBV6-4
cdr3_aa: CASSDSGTPNNSPLHF
cdr3_nt: TGTGCCAGCAGTGACTCGGGGACACCCAATAATTCACCCCTCCACTTT

clone_size: .
d_call: .
j_call: TRBJ2-5
v_call: TRBV11-3
cdr3_aa: CASSLVGGETQYF
cdr3_nt: TGTGCCAGCAGCTTAGTCGGGGGAGAGACCCAGTACTTC

clone_size: .
d_call: TRBD1
j_call: TRBJ2-7
v_call: TRBV6-5
cdr3_aa: CASSRTGGSYEQYF
cdr3_nt: TGTGCCAGCAGTCGGACAGGGGGATCCTACGAGCAGTACTTC

clone_size: once
d_call: .
j_call: TRBJ2-5
v_call: TRBV18
cdr3_aa: CASSPPNSQETQYF
cdr3_nt: TGTGCCAGCTCACCACCGAACAGCCAAGAGACCCAGTACTTC

clone_size: .
d_call: .
j_call: TRBJ1-6
v_call: TRBV25-1
cdr3_aa: CASSQGSYNSPLHF
cdr3_nt: TGTGCCAGCAGTCAGGGCTCCTATAATTCACCCCTCCACTTT

clone_size: .
d_call: TRBD2
j_call: TRBJ2-1
v_call: TRBV9
cdr3_aa: CASSPGLDSYNEQFF
cdr3_nt: TGTGCCAGCAGTCCTGGACTAGACTCCTACAATGAGCAGTTCTTC

clone_size: .
d_call: .
j_call: TRBJ2-5
v_call: TRBV30
cdr3_aa: CAWSPGTETQYF
cdr3_nt: TGTGCCTGGAGCCCCGGGACAGAGACCCAGTACTTC

clone_size: few
d_call: .
j_call: TRBJ1-5
v_call: TRBV19
cdr3_aa: CASNTQGYQPQHF
cdr3_nt: TGTGCCAGTAATACTCAGGGCTACCAGCCCCAGCATTTT

clone_size: .
d_call: .
j_call: TRBJ2-1
v_call: TRBV7-2
cdr3_aa: CASSSAPRNEQFF
cdr3_nt: TGTGCCAGCAGCTCCGCTCCCCGTAATGAGCAGTTCTTC

clone_size: .
d_call: .
j_call: TRBJ2-5
v_call: TRBV7-9
cdr3_aa: CASSTRGGQETQYF
cdr3_nt: TGTGCCAGCAGCACGCGTGGAGGCCAAGAGACCCAGTACTTC

clone_size: .
d_call: .
j_call: TRBJ2-7
v_call: TRBV6-5
cdr3_aa: CASSLRGREQYF
cdr3_nt: TGTGCCAGCAGCCTACGGGGTCGCGAGCAGTACTTC

clone_size: .
d_call: .
j_call: TRBJ2-5
v_call: TRBV2
cdr3_aa: CASSEARETQYF
cdr3_nt: TGTGCCAGCAGTGAAGCACGAGAGACCCAGTACTTC

clone_size: few
d_call: .
j_call: TRBJ1-5
v_call: TRBV15
cdr3_aa: CATSREYNQPQHF
cdr3_nt: TGTGCCACCAGCAGAGAATACAATCAGCCCCAGCATTTT

clone_size: .
d_call: .
j_call: TRBJ2-5
v_call: TRBV5-3
cdr3_aa: CARALGPLAEETQYF
cdr3_nt: TGTGCCAGAGCCCTCGGACCCCTAGCTGAAGAGACCCAGTACTTC

clone_size: .
d_call: .
j_call: TRBJ2-7
v_call: TRBV5-8
cdr3_aa: CASSLGAGAGYEQYF
cdr3_nt: TGTGCCAGCAGCTTAGGGGCGGGGGCCGGCTACGAGCAGTACTTC

clone_size: .
d_call: .
j_call: TRBJ1-5
v_call: TRBV5-5
cdr3_aa: CASSSSGASGNQPQHF
cdr3_nt: TGTGCCAGCAGCTCCTCTGGGGCTTCGGGCAATCAGCCCCAGCATTTT

clone_size: .
d_call: TRBD1
j_call: TRBJ2-7
v_call: TRBV29-1
cdr3_aa: CSVAPGQNYEQYF
cdr3_nt: TGCAGCGTTGCCCCGGGACAGAACTACGAGCAGTACTTC

clone_size: few
d_call: .
j_call: TRBJ2-5
v_call: TRBV29-1
cdr3_aa: CSVDRGGETQYF
cdr3_nt: TGCAGCGTTGACAGGGGCGGAGAGACCCAGTACTTC

clone_size: .
d_call: .
j_call: TRBJ2-5
v_call: TRBV7-8
cdr3_aa: CASKLSGAREETQYF
cdr3_nt: TGTGCCAGCAAGCTATCGGGGGCCAGAGAAGAGACCCAGTACTTC

clone_size: .
d_call: .
j_call: TRBJ1-1
v_call: TRBV20-1
cdr3_aa: CSARGWTEAFF
cdr3_nt: TGCAGTGCCCGAGGGTGGACTGAAGCTTTCTTT

clone_size: .
d_call: TRBD1
j_call: TRBJ2-7
v_call: TRBV9
cdr3_aa: CASSADPGQGSYEQYF
cdr3_nt: TGTGCCAGCAGTGCCGATCCGGGACAGGGATCCTACGAGCAGTACTTC

clone_size: .
d_call: TRBD1
j_call: TRBJ1-1
v_call: TRBV4-1
cdr3_aa: CASSQRQGARNTEAFF
cdr3_nt: TGCGCCAGCAGCCAACGACAGGGGGCGCGGAACACTGAAGCTTTCTTT

clone_size: .
d_call: .
j_call: TRBJ2-5
v_call: TRBV30
cdr3_aa: CASARSGETQYF
cdr3_nt: TGTGCCTCCGCCCGGTCGGGAGAGACCCAGTACTTC

clone_size: .
d_call: .
j_call: TRBJ1-2
v_call: TRBV29-1
cdr3_aa: CSVSPGTRSGYTF
cdr3_nt: TGCAGCGTTTCCCCCGGGACGAGATCCGGCTACACCTTC

clone_size: .
d_call: TRBD1
j_call: TRBJ2-6
v_call: TRBV29-1
cdr3_aa: CSVGQGASGANVLTF
cdr3_nt: TGCAGCGTTGGGCAGGGGGCCTCTGGGGCCAACGTCCTGACTTTC

clone_size: .
d_call: TRBD2
j_call: TRBJ2-4
v_call: TRBV6-4
cdr3_aa: CASSDSTSGGVLDIQYF
cdr3_nt: TGTGCCAGCAGTGACTCGACTAGCGGGGGGGTCCTGGACATTCAGTACTTC

clone_size: .
d_call: TRBD2
j_call: TRBJ2-3
v_call: TRBV27
cdr3_aa: CASSLAGGLDTQYF
cdr3_nt: TGTGCCAGCAGTTTAGCGGGGGGGCTAGATACGCAGTATTTT

clone_size: .
d_call: .
j_call: TRBJ1-5
v_call: TRBV19
cdr3_aa: CASSIKGELSNQPQHF
cdr3_nt: TGTGCCAGTAGTATAAAGGGGGAGCTTAGCAATCAGCCCCAGCATTTT

clone_size: .
d_call: .
j_call: TRBJ2-5
v_call: TRBV25-1
cdr3_aa: CASRAGEFLVETQYF
cdr3_nt: TGTGCCAGCAGGGCCGGGGAGTTCTTGGTAGAGACCCAGTACTTC

clone_size: .
d_call: TRBD2
j_call: TRBJ2-5
v_call: TRBV5-1
cdr3_aa: CASSYTAGSKETQYF
cdr3_nt: TGCGCCAGCAGCTATACAGCGGGGAGTAAAGAGACCCAGTACTTC

clone_size: .
d_call: TRBD1
j_call: TRBJ1-2
v_call: TRBV4-1
cdr3_aa: CASSQAQTGEGYGYTF
cdr3_nt: TGCGCCAGCAGCCAAGCCCAAACAGGGGAGGGCTATGGCTACACCTTC

clone_size: .
d_call: .
j_call: TRBJ2-2
v_call: TRBV30
cdr3_aa: CAWSIPGATGELFF
cdr3_nt: TGTGCCTGGAGTATTCCGGGTGCCACCGGGGAGCTGTTTTTT

clone_size: few
d_call: .
j_call: TRBJ2-7
v_call: TRBV27
cdr3_aa: CASSSTGAYYEQYF
cdr3_nt: TGTGCCAGCAGTTCGACCGGGGCCTACTACGAGCAGTACTTC

clone_size: many
d_call: TRBD2
j_call: TRBJ2-7
v_call: TRBV7-2
cdr3_aa: CASRPPSGEYEQYF
cdr3_nt: TGTGCCAGCAGGCCCCCAAGCGGGGAATACGAGCAGTACTTC

clone_size: once
d_call: TRBD2
j_call: TRBJ2-3
v_call: TRBV7-9
cdr3_aa: CASRLAGGDTQYF
cdr3_nt: TGTGCCAGCCGGCTAGCGGGGGGTGATACGCAGTATTTT

clone_size: few
d_call: .
j_call: TRBJ2-6
v_call: TRBV2
cdr3_aa: CASSGTASGANVLTF
cdr3_nt: TGTGCCAGCAGTGGGACAGCCTCTGGGGCCAACGTCCTGACTTTC

clone_size: .
d_call: .
j_call: TRBJ1-1
v_call: TRBV7-6
cdr3_aa: CASRVGANTEAFF
cdr3_nt: TGTGCCAGCAGGGTGGGGGCCAACACTGAAGCTTTCTTT